Listed here is a single TCR beta chain. What it recognizes is unknown. The V gene end was trimmed by 8 bases and the J gene end by 2 bases; junction bases not matched to a gene: 6. The CDR3 consists of 13 residues. Germline values: CDR1 MNHEY, CDR2 SMNVEV (reference sequence). This sample is drawn from a study of cytomegalovirus exposure and HLA in healthy donors. Study context: When 300 to 500 donors were genotyped, about 86% of them were found to fall in the Caucasian-associated ancestry cluster. Overall study findings and caveats: Later analysis revealed greater clonal expansion in HLA-associated TCR beta chains than in equally common others. In a later analysis, donors in an Asian-associated ancestry cluster reportedly had fewer N-insertions in productive TCRs than the cohort mean. Previous analysis showed most TCR beta V segments were productive about 87% or about 30% of the time.

PCR employed 60 Vbeta and 13 Jbeta primers. Clones were read by immunoSEQ multiplex PCR, and TCRdb kept only the in-frame ones, dropping some. The data contain about 94,000 clones, about three fifths of them singletons. The chain recombines TRBV27 with TRBJ2-7; 7 positions match TRBD1. Sequenced sample: PBMCs. This TCR was sampled from a man younger than 45 in good health and CMV-seronegative. The CDR3 sequence is CASGTGTAYEQYF. The CDR3 DNA sequence: TGTGCCAGCGGAACCGGGACAGCCTACGAGCAGTACTTC.